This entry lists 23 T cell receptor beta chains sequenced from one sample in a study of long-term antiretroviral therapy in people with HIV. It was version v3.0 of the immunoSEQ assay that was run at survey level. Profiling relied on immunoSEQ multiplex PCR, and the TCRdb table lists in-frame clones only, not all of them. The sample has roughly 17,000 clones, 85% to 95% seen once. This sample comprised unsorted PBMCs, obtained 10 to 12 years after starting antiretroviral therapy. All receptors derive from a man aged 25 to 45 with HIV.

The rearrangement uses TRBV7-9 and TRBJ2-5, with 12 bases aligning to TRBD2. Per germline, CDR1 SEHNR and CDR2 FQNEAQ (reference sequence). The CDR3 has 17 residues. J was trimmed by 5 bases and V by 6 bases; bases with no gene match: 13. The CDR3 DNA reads TGTGCCAGCAGAATAAGCCTAGCGGGGGGGCCAATGGAGACCCAGTACTTC. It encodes CASRISLAGGPMETQYF.

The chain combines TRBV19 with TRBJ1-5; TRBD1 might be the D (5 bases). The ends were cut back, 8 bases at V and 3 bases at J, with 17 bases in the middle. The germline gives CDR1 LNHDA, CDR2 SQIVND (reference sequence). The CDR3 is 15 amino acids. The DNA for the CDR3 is TGTGCCAGTCGCAGGGCGACAGTGACCAATCAGCCCCAGCATTTT. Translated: CASRRATVTNQPQHF.

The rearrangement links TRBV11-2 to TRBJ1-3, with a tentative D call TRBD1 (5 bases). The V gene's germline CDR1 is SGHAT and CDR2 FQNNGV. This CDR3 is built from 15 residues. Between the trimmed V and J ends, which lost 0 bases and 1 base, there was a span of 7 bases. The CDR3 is CASSLEAGSGNTIYF. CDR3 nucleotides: TGTGCCAGCAGCTTAGAGGCAGGGTCTGGAAACACCATATATTTT.

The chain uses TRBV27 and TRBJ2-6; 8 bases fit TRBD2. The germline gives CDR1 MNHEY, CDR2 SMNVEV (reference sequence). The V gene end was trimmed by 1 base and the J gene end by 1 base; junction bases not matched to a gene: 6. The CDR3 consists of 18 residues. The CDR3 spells CASSLYGGGKSGANVLTF. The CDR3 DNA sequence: TGTGCCAGCAGTTTATATGGCGGGGGGAAATCTGGGGCCAACGTCCTGACTTTC.

The CDR3 here is CASNSLSSYEQYV. The CDR3 nucleotides are TGTGCCAGCAACTCTCTGAGCTCCTACGAGCAGTACGTC. V gene TRBV28 combines with J gene TRBJ2-7; D ambiguous. The CDR3 contains 13 residues. Germline loops: CDR1 MDHEN, CDR2 SYDVKM. Trimming shortened V by 7 bases and J by 0 bases, and 10 bases separated the two germline ends.

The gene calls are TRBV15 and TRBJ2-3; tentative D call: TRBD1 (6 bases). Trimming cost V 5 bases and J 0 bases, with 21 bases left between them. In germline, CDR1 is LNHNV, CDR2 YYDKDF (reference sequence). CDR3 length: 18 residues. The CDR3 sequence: CATSLNPRTVASTDTQYF. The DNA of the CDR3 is TGTGCCACCAGCCTGAATCCTCGGACAGTCGCAAGCACAGATACGCAGTATTTT.

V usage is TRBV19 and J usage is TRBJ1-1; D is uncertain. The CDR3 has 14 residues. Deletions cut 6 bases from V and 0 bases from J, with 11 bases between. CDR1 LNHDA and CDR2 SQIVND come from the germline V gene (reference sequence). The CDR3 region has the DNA TGTGCCAGTAGCCCGGCAGGCTTGAACACTGAAGCTTTCTTT. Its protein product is CASSPAGLNTEAFF.

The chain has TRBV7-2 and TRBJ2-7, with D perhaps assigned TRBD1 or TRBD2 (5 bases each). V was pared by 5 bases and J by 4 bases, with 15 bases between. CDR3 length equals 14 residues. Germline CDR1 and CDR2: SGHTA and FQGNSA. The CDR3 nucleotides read TGTGCCAGCAGCAACCGGGACCAATTATACGAGCAGTACGTC. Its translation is CASSNRDQLYEQYV.

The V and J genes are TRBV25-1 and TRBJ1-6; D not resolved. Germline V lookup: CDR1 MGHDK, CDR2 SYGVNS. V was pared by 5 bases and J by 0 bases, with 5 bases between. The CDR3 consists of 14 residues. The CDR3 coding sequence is TGTGCCAGCAGTCAGAGCTCCTATAATTCACCCCTCCACTTT. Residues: CASSQSSYNSPLHF. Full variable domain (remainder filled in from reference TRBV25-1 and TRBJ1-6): EADIYQTPRYLVIGTGKKITLECSQTMGHDKMYWYQQDPGMELHLIHYSYGVNSTEKGDLSSESTVSRIRTEHFPLTLESARPSHTSQYLCASSQSSYNSPLHFGNGTRLTVT.

CDR3 nucleotide sequence: TGTGCCAGCAGTTATGGCCGTAATTCACCCCTCCACTTT. The encoded protein is CASSYGRNSPLHF. This chain uses TRBV6-6 with TRBJ1-6; D unclear. Trimming stripped 3 bases from V and 6 bases from J, with 6 bases between. The CDR3 has 13 amino acids. The V gene's germline CDR1 is MNHNY and CDR2 SVGAGI (reference sequence).

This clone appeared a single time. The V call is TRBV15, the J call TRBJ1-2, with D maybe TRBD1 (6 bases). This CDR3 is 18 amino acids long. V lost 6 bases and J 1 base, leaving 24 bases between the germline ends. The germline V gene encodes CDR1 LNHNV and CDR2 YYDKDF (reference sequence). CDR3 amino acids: CATRTTGGREYVNYGYTF. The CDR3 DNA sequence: TGTGCCACCAGAACGACCGGGGGGCGCGAGTATGTTAACTATGGCTACACCTTC.

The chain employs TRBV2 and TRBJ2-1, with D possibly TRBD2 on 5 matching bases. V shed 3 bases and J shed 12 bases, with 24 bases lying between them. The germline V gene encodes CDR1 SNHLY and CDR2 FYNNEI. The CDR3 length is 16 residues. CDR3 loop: CASSEIEVRVHRGQFF. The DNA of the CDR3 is TGTGCCAGCAGTGAGATTGAGGTTAGGGTGCACCGGGGGCAGTTCTTC.

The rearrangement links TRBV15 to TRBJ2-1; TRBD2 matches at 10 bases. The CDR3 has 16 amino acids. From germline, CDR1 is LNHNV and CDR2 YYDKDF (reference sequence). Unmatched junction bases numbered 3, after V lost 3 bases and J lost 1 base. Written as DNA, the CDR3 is TGTGCCACCAGCAGGGGACTAGCGAGGTCCTACAATGAGCAGTTCTTC. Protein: CATSRGLARSYNEQFF.

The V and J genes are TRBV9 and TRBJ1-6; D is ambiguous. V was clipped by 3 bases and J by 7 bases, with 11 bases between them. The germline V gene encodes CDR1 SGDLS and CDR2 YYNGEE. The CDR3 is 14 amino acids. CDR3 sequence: CASSGGGNNSPLHF. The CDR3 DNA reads TGTGCCAGCAGCGGGGGAGGTAACAATTCACCCCTCCACTTT.

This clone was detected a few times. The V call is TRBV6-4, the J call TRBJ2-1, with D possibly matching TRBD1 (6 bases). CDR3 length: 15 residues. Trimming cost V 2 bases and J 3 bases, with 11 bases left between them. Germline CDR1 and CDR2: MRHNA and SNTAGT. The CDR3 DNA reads TGTGCCAGCAGTGACCTCCGACAGGACTACAATGAGCAGTTCTTC. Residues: CASSDLRQDYNEQFF.

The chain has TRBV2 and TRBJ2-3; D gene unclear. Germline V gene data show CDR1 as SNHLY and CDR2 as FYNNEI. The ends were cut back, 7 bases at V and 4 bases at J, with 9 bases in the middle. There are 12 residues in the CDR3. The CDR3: CASTESPDTQYF. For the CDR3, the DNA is TGTGCCAGCACCGAGAGCCCAGATACGCAGTATTTT.

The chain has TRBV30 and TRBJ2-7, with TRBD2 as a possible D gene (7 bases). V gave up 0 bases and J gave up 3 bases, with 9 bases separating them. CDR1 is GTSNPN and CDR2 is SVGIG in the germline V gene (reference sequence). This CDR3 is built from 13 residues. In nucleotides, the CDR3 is TGTGCCTGGAGTGTAGGGGGGGGCTACGAGCAGTACTTC. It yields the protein CAWSVGGGYEQYF.

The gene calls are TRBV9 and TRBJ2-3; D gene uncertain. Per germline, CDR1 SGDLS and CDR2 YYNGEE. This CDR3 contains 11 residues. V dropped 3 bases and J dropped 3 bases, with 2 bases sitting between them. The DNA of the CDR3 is TGTGCCAGCAGCGCAACAGATACGCAGTATTTT. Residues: CASSATDTQYF.

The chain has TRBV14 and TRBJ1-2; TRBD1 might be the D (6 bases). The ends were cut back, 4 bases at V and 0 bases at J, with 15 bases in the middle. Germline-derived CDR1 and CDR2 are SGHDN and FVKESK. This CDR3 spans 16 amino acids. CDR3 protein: CASSRGRGEANYGYTF. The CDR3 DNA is TGTGCCAGCAGCCGGGGCAGGGGCGAAGCTAACTATGGCTACACCTTC.

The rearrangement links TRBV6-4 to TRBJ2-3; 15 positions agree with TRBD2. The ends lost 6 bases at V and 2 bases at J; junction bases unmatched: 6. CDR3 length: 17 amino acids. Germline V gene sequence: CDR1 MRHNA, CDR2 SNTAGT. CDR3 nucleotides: TGTGCCAGCAGCGCCGGGACTAGCGGGGGGAACACAGATACGCAGTATTTT. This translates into CASSAGTSGGNTDTQYF.

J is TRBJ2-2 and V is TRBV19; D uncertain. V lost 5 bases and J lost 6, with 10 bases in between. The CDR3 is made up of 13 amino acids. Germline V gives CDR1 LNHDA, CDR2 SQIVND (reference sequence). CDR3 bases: TGTGCCAGTAGTGCCCCACAGTCCGGGGAGCTGTTTTTT. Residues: CASSAPQSGELFF.

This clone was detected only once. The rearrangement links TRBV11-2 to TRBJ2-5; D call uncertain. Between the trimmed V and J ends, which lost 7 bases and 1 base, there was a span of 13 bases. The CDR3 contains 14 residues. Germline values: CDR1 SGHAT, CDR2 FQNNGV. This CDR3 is CASNFWAAQETQYF. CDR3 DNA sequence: TGTGCCAGCAACTTTTGGGCTGCCCAAGAGACCCAGTACTTC.

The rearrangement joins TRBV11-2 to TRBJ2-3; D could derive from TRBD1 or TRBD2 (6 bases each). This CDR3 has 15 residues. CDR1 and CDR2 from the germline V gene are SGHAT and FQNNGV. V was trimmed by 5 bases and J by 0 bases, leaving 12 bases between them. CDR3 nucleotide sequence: TGTGCCAGCAGCACCCGGGGGCCGAGCACAGATACGCAGTATTTT. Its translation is CASSTRGPSTDTQYF.